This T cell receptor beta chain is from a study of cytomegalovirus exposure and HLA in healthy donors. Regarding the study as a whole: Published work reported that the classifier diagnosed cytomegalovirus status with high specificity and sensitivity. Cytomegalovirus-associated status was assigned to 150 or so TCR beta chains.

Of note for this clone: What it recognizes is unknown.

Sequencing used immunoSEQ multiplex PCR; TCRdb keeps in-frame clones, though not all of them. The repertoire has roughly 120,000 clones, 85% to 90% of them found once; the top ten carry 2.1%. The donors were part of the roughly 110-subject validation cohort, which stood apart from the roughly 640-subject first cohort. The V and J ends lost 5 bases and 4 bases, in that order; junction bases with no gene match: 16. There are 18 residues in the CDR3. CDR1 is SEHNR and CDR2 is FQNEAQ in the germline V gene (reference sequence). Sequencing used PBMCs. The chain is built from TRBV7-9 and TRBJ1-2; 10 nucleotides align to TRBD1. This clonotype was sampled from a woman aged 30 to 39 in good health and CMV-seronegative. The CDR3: CASSQIPGQGTPPYGYTF. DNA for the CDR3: TGTGCCAGCAGCCAGATCCCGGGACAGGGGACTCCACCCTATGGCTACACCTTC.